These 23 T cell receptor beta chains were all obtained from the same sample, sequenced in a study of blood T cell repertoires in COVID-19. Clones were read by immunoSEQ multiplex PCR, and TCRdb kept only the in-frame ones, dropping some. There are about 190,000 clones in the sample; 86% occur only once, and around 6% lies in the top ten. The sample taken for sequencing was PBMCs or T cells enriched from blood (not recorded which). The receptors come from a man in his forties or fifties with acute COVID-19.

The chain combines TRBV7-2 with TRBJ1-5; D is uncertain. V dropped 0 bases and J dropped 4 bases, with 10 bases sitting between them. Per the germline V gene, CDR1 is SGHTA and CDR2 is FQGNSA. The CDR3 contains 15 residues. The CDR3 region has the DNA TGTGCCAGCAGCTTAGCGAATTGGGCTAATCAGCCCCAGCATTTT. This encodes CASSLANWANQPQHF.

The V gene is TRBV5-1, the J gene TRBJ1-2, with 7 bases that match TRBD1. The CDR3 covers 15 residues. J lost 4 bases, V lost 0 bases, and 6 bases had no gene match. Germline CDR1 and CDR2: SGHRS and YFSETQ. The CDR3 DNA reads as TGCGCCAGCAGCTTGGGAGGGGGCGAAGGCTATGGCTACACCTTC. This encodes CASSLGGGEGYGYTF.

The V gene is TRBV2, the J gene TRBJ1-5, with TRBD1 identical over 7 bases. V trimming: 6 bases; J trimming: 1 base; junction bases outside the gene matches: 6. The CDR3 is 15 residues long. CDR1 is SNHLY and CDR2 is FYNNEI in the germline V gene. Here the CDR3 reads CASSETGLSNQPQHF. CDR3 DNA: TGTGCCAGCAGCGAGACAGGGTTAAGCAATCAGCCCCAGCATTTT.

J is TRBJ1-6 and V is TRBV30; D may be TRBD1 (5 bases). In germline, CDR1 is GTSNPN, CDR2 SVGIG (reference sequence). V shed 4 bases and J shed 7 bases, with 11 bases lying between them. This CDR3 is 13 amino acids long. CDR3 region: CAWTPGRNSPLHF. CDR3 sequence (DNA): TGTGCCTGGACCCCAGGGAGGAATTCACCCCTCCACTTT. The whole variable domain, filled in from reference TRBV30 and TRBJ1-6, reads SQTIHQWPATLVQPVGSPLSLECTVEGTSNPNLYWYRQAAGRGLQLLFYSVGIGQISSEVPQNLSASRPQDRQFILSSKKLLLSDSGFYLCAWTPGRNSPLHFGNGTRLTVT.

The chain has TRBV5-1 and TRBJ1-1, with unresolved D. The length of the CDR3 is 15 residues. V lost 0 bases and J 3 bases, leaving 12 bases between the germline ends. Germline V CDR1 and CDR2: SGHRS, YFSETQ. CDR3: CASSLAGVWDTEAFF. CDR3 nucleotide sequence: TGCGCCAGCAGCTTGGCCGGGGTTTGGGACACTGAAGCTTTCTTT. Full variable domain (rest looked up from reference TRBV5-1 and TRBJ1-1): KAGVTQTPRYLIKTRGQQVTLSCSPISGHRSVSWYQQTPGQGLQFLFEYFSETQRNKGNFPGRFSGRQFSNSRSEMNVSTLELGDSALYLCASSLAGVWDTEAFFGQGTRLTVV.

The chain couples TRBV6-5 to TRBJ1-2; a possible D gene is TRBD1 (6 bases). CDR3 size: 15 residues. Germline V lookup: CDR1 MNHEY, CDR2 SVGAGI. Trimming pared 6 bases from V and 8 bases from J, leaving 22 bases between. CDR3 bases: TGTGCCAGCAGCCAACGCGCCCGGGGGGCGGAGGGCTACACCTTC. Its protein is CASSQRARGAEGYTF.

The gene calls are TRBV29-1 and TRBJ2-7; 7 positions agree with TRBD1. J was trimmed by 3 bases and V by 6 bases; bases with no gene match: 2. Germline loops: CDR1 SQVTM, CDR2 ANQGSEA. The CDR3 covers 11 residues. The CDR3 sequence: CSVGDSYEQYF. CDR3 bases: TGCAGCGTAGGGGACAGCTACGAGCAGTACTTC.

CDR3 sequence reads: CASRTSTGGPYNEQFF. The CDR3, as DNA: TGTGCCAGCAGAACCTCGACAGGGGGCCCTTACAATGAGCAGTTCTTC. The genes are TRBV27 and TRBJ2-1; 10 nucleotides line up with TRBD1. J was trimmed by 4 bases and V by 6 bases; bases with no gene match: 9. CDR1 and CDR2 (germline): MNHEY, SMNVEV (reference sequence). This CDR3 has 16 residues.

This rearrangement joins TRBV20-1 to TRBJ2-7; a possible D gene is TRBD2 (5 bases). The CDR3 totals 13 residues. Germline lookup yields CDR1 DFQATT and CDR2 SNEGSKA (reference sequence). V was shortened by 3 bases and J by 2 bases, with 11 bases between the two germline ends. CDR3 sequence (DNA): TGCAGTGCTAGTACGAGGCGGGCCTACGAGCAGTACTTC. Translating it yields CSASTRRAYEQYF.

The V and J genes are TRBV3-1 (or the pseudogene TRBV3-2) and TRBJ1-1; TRBD1 aligns across 9 bases. Per the germline V gene, CDR1 is LGHDT and CDR2 is YNNKEL (reference sequence). Trimming removed 5 bases from V and 4 bases from J; junction bases left unmatched: 8. The CDR3 length is 15 residues. The CDR3 sequence: CASSEFQTGGTEAFF. CDR3 coding DNA: TGTGCCAGCAGCGAATTTCAGACAGGGGGCACTGAAGCTTTCTTT.

CDR3 nucleotide sequence: TGTGCCAGCAGTGGGGGAGCGTGGGAGACCCAGTACTTC. Protein: CASSGGAWETQYF. The chain combines TRBV2 with TRBJ2-5; D might be TRBD2 (5 bases). Germline CDR1 reads SNHLY; CDR2 reads FYNNEI. The V end was cut by 4 bases, the J end by 5 bases, with 11 bases between. The CDR3 consists of 13 residues.

The chain links TRBV6-5 to TRBJ1-1, with TRBD1 matching 8 bases. The CDR3 loop spans 15 amino acids. CDR1 MNHEY and CDR2 SVGAGI come from the germline V gene. V was pared by 4 bases and J by 4 bases, with 8 bases of the junction left unmatched. CDR3 protein: CASSFSDRAVTEAFF. DNA of the CDR3: TGTGCCAGCAGTTTCTCGGACAGGGCGGTCACTGAAGCTTTCTTT.

The chain combines TRBV19 with TRBJ2-1; D possibly corresponds to TRBD1 (5 bases). This CDR3 comprises 14 residues. Germline CDR1 and CDR2: LNHDA and SQIVND (reference sequence). The V and J ends lost 2 bases and 9 bases respectively, with 14 bases between them. In nucleotides, the CDR3 is TGTGCCAGTAGTATATCGCAGGGCTTGAGTGAGCAGTTCTTC. Its translation: CASSISQGLSEQFF.

The rearrangement joins TRBV28 to TRBJ2-1; 10 positions agree with TRBD2. The CDR3 sequence is 15 residues long. Unmatched junction bases numbered 6, after V lost 5 bases and J lost 5 bases. CDR1 is MDHEN and CDR2 is SYDVKM in the germline V gene. This CDR3 is CASSGIGLADNEQFF. Written as DNA, the CDR3 is TGTGCCAGCAGTGGAATCGGACTAGCGGACAATGAGCAGTTCTTC.

The rearrangement links TRBV24-1 to TRBJ1-5, with D perhaps TRBD1 (5 bases). Per germline, CDR1 KGHDR and CDR2 SFDVKD. This CDR3 has 15 residues. V shed 3 bases and J shed 4 bases, with 12 bases lying between them. CDR3 protein: CATSDGTGKNQPQHF. In DNA form, the CDR3 reads TGTGCCACCAGTGATGGGACTGGTAAAAATCAGCCCCAGCATTTT.

For this clone: This sample includes further DNA sequences coding for the same CDR3. The rearrangement joins TRBV28 to TRBJ1-5; D possibly corresponds to TRBD1 (5 bases). Trimming took off 2 bases at V and 5 bases at J, with 7 bases between the two ends. The CDR3 consists of 13 residues. Germline V CDR1 and CDR2: MDHEN, SYDVKM. CDR3 coding DNA: TGTGCCAGCAGTTTACGGGGGTATCAGCCCCAGCATTTT. Translating gives CASSLRGYQPQHF.

The gene calls are TRBV9 and TRBJ2-7; 9 bases match TRBD2. From germline, CDR1 is SGDLS and CDR2 YYNGEE. V was clipped by 0 bases and J by 2 bases; unmatched bases: 3. There are 15 residues in the CDR3. The CDR3 region is CASSVVAGGAYEQYF. CDR3 in DNA: TGTGCCAGCAGCGTAGTGGCGGGGGGGGCCTACGAGCAGTACTTC.

V gene TRBV7-2 combines with J gene TRBJ2-3; a weak D match, TRBD2 (5 bases). Per germline, CDR1 SGHTA and CDR2 FQGNSA. V gave up 6 bases and J gave up 4 bases, with 11 bases separating them. The CDR3 has 13 amino acids. The CDR3 DNA reads TGTGCCAGCAGTCTAACGGGGTCAGATACGCAGTATTTT. Translated, it gives CASSLTGSDTQYF.

V gene TRBV28 combines with J gene TRBJ2-2; 7 nucleotides line up with TRBD2. Trimming removed 5 bases from V and 1 base from J; junction bases left unmatched: 7. The length of the CDR3 is 16 residues. Germline V lookup: CDR1 MDHEN, CDR2 SYDVKM. The CDR3 region is CASSDLAGRNTGELFF. The CDR3 DNA is TGTGCCAGCAGTGATTTAGCGGGTAGGAACACCGGGGAGCTGTTTTTT.

The gene calls are TRBV29-1 and TRBJ1-2; 12 nucleotides match TRBD1. The germline V gene encodes CDR1 SQVTM and CDR2 ANQGSEA. This CDR3 comprises 13 residues. V was clipped by 6 bases and J by 8 bases; unmatched bases: 7. The CDR3 loop reads CSVGDRGPRGYTF. The DNA of the CDR3 is TGCAGCGTGGGGGACAGGGGGCCTCGGGGCTACACCTTC.

This chain connects TRBV6-5 to TRBJ1-6; D may be TRBD1 (5 bases). V lost 5 bases to trimming and J lost 10 bases, with 15 bases between them. CDR1 and CDR2 (germline): MNHEY, SVGAGI. This CDR3 region has 14 residues. Here the CDR3 DNA reads TGTGCCAGCAGTAAGGAGGGGAATCGATCACCCCTCCACTTT. Its protein product is CASSKEGNRSPLHF.

CDR3 DNA sequence: TGTGCCAGCTCACAGTCGGGGGGGACTGAAGCTTTCTTT. It yields the protein CASSQSGGTEAFF. The gene calls are TRBV18 and TRBJ1-1; possibly TRBD1 for D (5 bases). This CDR3 spans 13 amino acids. Germline values: CDR1 KGHSH, CDR2 LQKENI. V lost 4 bases to trimming and J lost 5 bases, with 11 bases between them.

The J gene is TRBJ2-3, the V gene TRBV6-6; D is unclear. The CDR3 extends over 15 amino acids. Germline V lookup: CDR1 MNHNY, CDR2 SVGAGI (reference sequence). Trimming stripped 0 bases from V and 0 bases from J, with 7 bases between. CDR3 region: CASSYSRQSTDTQYF. CDR3 DNA sequence: TGTGCCAGCAGTTACTCGAGGCAAAGCACAGATACGCAGTATTTT.